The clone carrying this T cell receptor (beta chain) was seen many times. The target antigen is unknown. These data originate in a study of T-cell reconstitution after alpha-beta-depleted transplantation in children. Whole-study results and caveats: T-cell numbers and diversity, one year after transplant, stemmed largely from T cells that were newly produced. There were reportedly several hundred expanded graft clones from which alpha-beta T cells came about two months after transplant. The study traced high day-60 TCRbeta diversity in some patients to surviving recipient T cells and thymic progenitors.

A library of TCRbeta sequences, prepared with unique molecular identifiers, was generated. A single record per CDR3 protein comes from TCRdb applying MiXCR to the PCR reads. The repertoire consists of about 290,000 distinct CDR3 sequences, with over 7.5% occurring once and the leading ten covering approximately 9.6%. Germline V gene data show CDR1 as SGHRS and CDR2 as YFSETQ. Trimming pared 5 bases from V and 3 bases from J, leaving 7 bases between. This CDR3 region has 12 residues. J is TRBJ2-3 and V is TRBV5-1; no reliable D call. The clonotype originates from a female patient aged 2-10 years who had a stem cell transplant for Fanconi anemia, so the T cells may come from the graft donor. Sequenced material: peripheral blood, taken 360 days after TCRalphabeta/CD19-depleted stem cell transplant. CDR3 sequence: CASSLETDTQYF. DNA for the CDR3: TGCGCCAGCAGTCTGGAGACAGATACGCAGTATTTT.